The 22 T cell receptor beta chains listed next were all sequenced from one sample in a study of shared clonotypes between healthy human individuals. Produced via immunoSEQ multiplex PCR; TCRdb's table is partial and in-frame only. This table has under 2,500,000 clones, almost 96% appearing once. Sequencing was performed on naive CD4+ T cells sorted from blood. The subset is: CD45RA+ positively selected. These receptors were taken from a man aged 18 to 29 in good health.

The CDR3 DNA sequence: TGTGCCAGCAGCTCGCCGGGCCCTAGCCAAGAGACCCAGTACTTC. It is translated as CASSSPGPSQETQYF. The genes are TRBV5-4 and TRBJ2-5; D unclear. The CDR3 spans 15 residues. V gave up 3 bases and J gave up 1 base, with 13 bases separating them. CDR1 and CDR2 (germline): SGHNT, YYREEE (reference sequence).

This rearrangement joins TRBV2 to TRBJ2-3; possibly TRBD1 or TRBD2 for D (6 bases each). This CDR3 is built from 15 residues. Trimming pared 7 bases from V and 4 bases from J, leaving 18 bases between. Germline CDR1 reads SNHLY; CDR2 reads FYNNEI. DNA of the CDR3: TGTGCCAGCAATCAGGGGTGGGGAGGATCAGATACGCAGTATTTT. Amino acid sequence: CASNQGWGGSDTQYF.

This chain links TRBV7-2 with TRBJ2-5; D uncertain. The V end was cut by 1 base, the J end by 6 bases, with 9 bases between. The length of the CDR3 is 13 residues. From germline, CDR1 is SGHTA and CDR2 FQGNSA. CDR3 DNA sequence: TGTGCCAGCAGCTTAGGAGTTTTTAAGACCCAGTACTTC. Its protein product is CASSLGVFKTQYF. Looking up the rest from reference TRBV7-2 and TRBJ2-5 gives the full variable domain: GAGVSQSPSNKVTEKGKDVELRCDPISGHTALYWYRQSLGQGLEFLIYFQGNSAPDKSGLPSDRFSAERTGGSVSTLTIQRTQQEDSAVYLCASSLGVFKTQYFGPGTRLLVL.

The chain is built from TRBV29-1 and TRBJ2-6; D unclear. V lost 0 bases to trimming and J lost 4 bases, with 7 bases between them. The CDR3 runs 14 residues. Germline V gene sequence: CDR1 SQVTM, CDR2 ANQGSEA. Here the CDR3 DNA reads TGCAGCGTTGAAGATCTGGAGGGGGCCAACGTCCTGACTTTC. It encodes CSVEDLEGANVLTF.

The chain links TRBV28 to TRBJ2-7; possible D gene TRBD2, 5 bases. Trimming removed 5 bases from V and 2 bases from J, with 16 bases in between. The CDR3 loop spans 15 amino acids. The germline CDR1 and CDR2 sequences are MDHEN and SYDVKM. The CDR3 loop reads CASSTRTATPYEQYF. As DNA, the CDR3 is TGTGCCAGCAGTACCCGGACTGCTACTCCCTACGAGCAGTACTTC.

Worth noting for this clone: The same CDR3 can be traced to other DNA sequences in this sample. V usage is TRBV5-6 and J usage is TRBJ1-5, with D perhaps matching TRBD1 (5 bases). V was shortened by 0 bases and J by 1 base, with 8 bases between the two germline ends. CDR3 length: 15 amino acids. Germline V CDR1 and CDR2: SGHDT, YYEEEE. For the CDR3, the DNA is TGTGCCAGCAGCTTGGGGCCAGGGAGCAATCAGCCCCAGCATTTT. Protein sequence: CASSLGPGSNQPQHF.

The chain employs TRBV18 and TRBJ1-2; D is perhaps TRBD1 (5 bases). The CDR3 length is 15 residues. Looked up from germline, CDR1 is KGHSH and CDR2 is LQKENI. V was pared by 3 bases and J by 8 bases, with 19 bases between. The CDR3: CASSPPGRDRGGYTF. The CDR3 DNA reads TGTGCCAGCTCACCCCCGGGAAGGGACCGCGGGGGCTACACCTTC. Looking up the rest from reference TRBV18 and TRBJ1-2 gives the full variable domain: NAGVMQNPRHLVRRRGQEARLRCSPMKGHSHVYWYRQLPEEGLKFMVYLQKENIIDESGMPKERFSAEFPKEGPSILRIQQVVRGDSAAYFCASSPPGRDRGGYTFGSGTRLTVV.

V usage is TRBV2 and J usage is TRBJ2-3, with 8 bases matching TRBD1. Trimming cost V 1 base and J 2 bases; bases outside gene matches: 8. The CDR3 has 17 amino acids. Germline V gene sequence: CDR1 SNHLY, CDR2 FYNNEI. CDR3 amino acids: CASSEGPRGRFTDTQYF. CDR3 DNA: TGTGCCAGCAGTGAAGGGCCCAGGGGGCGATTCACAGATACGCAGTATTTT.

The rearrangement uses TRBV4-1 and TRBJ2-3; 9 positions agree with TRBD2. V lost 3 bases, J lost 5 bases, and 9 bases stayed unmatched. Germline CDR1 is MGHRA and CDR2 is YSYEKL. The length of the CDR3 is 16 residues. The CDR3 sequence is CASSQARTSVGDTQYF. CDR3 in DNA: TGCGCCAGCAGCCAGGCAAGGACTAGCGTGGGAGATACGCAGTATTTT.

CDR3 protein: CAWSPPRTGFNQPQHF. The CDR3 DNA sequence: TGTGCCTGGAGTCCCCCAAGGACAGGTTTCAATCAGCCCCAGCATTTT. The gene calls are TRBV30 and TRBJ1-5; 7 nucleotides match TRBD1. This CDR3 is 16 amino acids long. The germline V gene encodes CDR1 GTSNPN and CDR2 SVGIG (reference sequence). Losses at the gene ends were 2 bases for V and 3 bases for J; bases not matched to a gene: 10. The variable domain in full, with the rest retrieved from reference TRBV30 and TRBJ1-5, is SQTIHQWPATLVQPVGSPLSLECTVEGTSNPNLYWYRQAAGRGLQLLFYSVGIGQISSEVPQNLSASRPQDRQFILSSKKLLLSDSGFYLCAWSPPRTGFNQPQHFGDGTRLSIL.

The CDR3 DNA is TGCGCCAGCAGTGCCGGGACAGCCTACGAGCAGTACTTC. This gives the protein CASSAGTAYEQYF. The chain couples TRBV10-1 to TRBJ2-7; 7 positions agree with TRBD1. CDR1 and CDR2 from the germline V gene are WNHNN and SYGVQD (reference sequence). CDR3 size: 13 residues. V was pared by 4 bases and J by 2 bases, with 2 bases of the junction left unmatched.

The chain joins TRBV28 to TRBJ2-7, with TRBD2 matching over 7 bases. After removal of 8 bases from V and 2 bases from J, the junction contained 9 bases not matched to a gene. Germline CDR1 and CDR2: MDHEN and SYDVKM. The CDR3 spans 14 residues. CDR3 nucleotide sequence: TGTGCCAGCGGGTTATCGGGAGGCCCCTACGAGCAGTACTTC. Its protein product is CASGLSGGPYEQYF. Combining the CDR3 with reference TRBV28 and TRBJ2-7 gives the whole variable domain DVKVTQSSRYLVKRTGEKVFLECVQDMDHENMFWYRQDPGLGLRLIYFSYDVKMKEKGDIPEGYSVSREKKERFSLILESASTNQTSMYLCASGLSGGPYEQYFGPGTRLTVT.

The chain has TRBV12-5 and TRBJ2-4; 8 nucleotides agree with TRBD2. Germline V gene lookup returns CDR1 LGHNT and CDR2 FRNRAP. J gave up 6 bases and V 0 bases, and 7 bases lay outside the gene matches. The CDR3 covers 16 residues. CDR3 amino acids: CASGLVDRTSLNIQYF. CDR3 bases: TGTGCTAGTGGTTTGGTAGATAGGACTAGCTTAAACATTCAGTACTTC.

With regard to this clone: In the same sample, other DNA sequences code for this CDR3. V is TRBV9 and J is TRBJ2-7, with D perhaps TRBD1 (6 bases). The germline V gene encodes CDR1 SGDLS and CDR2 YYNGEE. The CDR3 sequence is 14 residues long. Trimming removed 2 bases from V and 1 base from J, with 10 bases in between. The CDR3 bases are TGTGCCAGCAGCGTCAGAGGGGGTTCCTACGAGCAGTACTTC. Translated, it gives CASSVRGGSYEQYF.

V usage is TRBV6-1 and J usage is TRBJ2-7; 10 bases are shared with TRBD1. The V segment lost 8 bases and the J segment 2 bases; nucleotides outside the gene matches: 6. This CDR3 has 14 amino acids. Germline CDR1 reads MNHNS; CDR2 reads SASEGT. The CDR3 region is CASYGQGVTYEQYF. The CDR3 nucleotides are TGTGCCAGCTACGGACAGGGGGTTACCTACGAGCAGTACTTC.

The chain has TRBV5-8 and TRBJ2-7; 7 bases map to TRBD1. V shed 1 base and J 0 bases; nucleotides not matched to a gene: 4. Germline values: CDR1 SGHTS, CDR2 YDEGEE. The CDR3 contains 15 residues. As DNA, the CDR3 is TGTGCCAGCAGCTTGCCCCGGGACAGCTCCTACGAGCAGTACTTC. This translates into CASSLPRDSSYEQYF.

A note on this clone: Additional DNA sequences in this sample encode the identical CDR3. The chain combines TRBV11-3 with TRBJ1-1; D gene ambiguous. This CDR3 comprises 14 residues. V lost 1 base to trimming and J lost 0 bases, with 6 bases between them. Per the germline V gene, CDR1 is SGHNT and CDR2 is YENEEA. The CDR3 DNA reads TGTGCCAGCAGCTTAGGAGGTTTGAACACTGAAGCTTTCTTT. Amino acids: CASSLGGLNTEAFF.

The chain carries TRBV4-1 and TRBJ1-6; D unclear. The CDR3 consists of 14 residues. Trimming shortened V by 2 bases and J by 11 bases, and 13 bases separated the two germline ends. The germline V gene encodes CDR1 MGHRA and CDR2 YSYEKL. The CDR3 nucleotides are TGCGCCAGCAGCCAACCGATGGGTAAGACACCCCTCCACTTT. As protein: CASSQPMGKTPLHF.

V gene TRBV9 combines with J gene TRBJ2-5, with D perhaps given as TRBD1 or TRBD2 (5 bases each). The CDR3 spans 15 residues. Germline V gene data show CDR1 as SGDLS and CDR2 as YYNGEE. V gave up 0 bases and J gave up 5 bases, with 14 bases separating them. The CDR3 DNA sequence: TGTGCCAGCAGCGTAGAGGGGAGCGTTTTGGAGACCCAGTACTTC. Translated, it gives CASSVEGSVLETQYF.

This clone was observed a few times. The V and J genes are TRBV4-2 and TRBJ1-5, with D possibly TRBD1 on 5 matching bases. V gave up 4 bases and J gave up 0 bases, with 10 bases separating them. The germline V gene has CDR1 LGHNA and CDR2 YNFKEQ. CDR3 length equals 15 residues. The CDR3 spells CASSLNRNSNQPQHF. CDR3 sequence (DNA): TGTGCCAGCAGCCTTAACAGGAATAGCAATCAGCCCCAGCATTTT.

V gene TRBV5-4 combines with J gene TRBJ2-3; 9 bases are a match to TRBD1. J gave up 4 bases and V 4 bases, and 10 bases lay outside the gene matches. From germline, CDR1 is SGHNT and CDR2 YYREEE (reference sequence). This CDR3 spans 16 amino acids. CDR3 nucleotide sequence: TGTGCCAGCAGCGCAACCGGGACAGGGAGGGCAGATACGCAGTATTTT. It is translated as CASSATGTGRADTQYF.

This chain uses TRBV4-3 with TRBJ2-7; 10 positions match TRBD1. The CDR3 totals 17 residues. V trimming: 1 base; J trimming: 2 bases; junction bases outside the gene matches: 8. The V gene's germline CDR1 is LGHNA and CDR2 YSLEER. CDR3 in DNA: TGCGCCAGCAGCCAAGCGGGCGGACAGGGGGGCCCCTACGAGCAGTACTTC. It is translated as CASSQAGGQGGPYEQYF.